Presented here are 12 T cell receptor beta chains from one specimen sequenced in a study of CD4+ T cells in melanoma. Clones were sequenced by immunoSEQ multiplex PCR, and TCRdb holds only the in-frame ones, with some missing. This sample carries 90,000 to 130,000 clones, 92% of them seen once, and the ten largest clones take 3.3%. The material sequenced was peripheral blood. All receptors derive from a human donor with melanoma.

CDR3 loop: CASTNSGKETQYF. The CDR3 DNA sequence: TGTGCCAGCACTAATAGCGGGAAAGAGACCCAGTACTTC. The rearrangement uses TRBV11-2 and TRBJ2-5, with 8 bases matching TRBD2. V shed 7 bases and J 3 bases; nucleotides not matched to a gene: 4. Germline assignment: CDR1 SGHAT and CDR2 FQNNGV. The CDR3 contains 13 residues. The full variable domain, its missing parts supplied by reference TRBV11-2 and TRBJ2-5, is EAGVAQSPRYKIIEKRQSVAFWCNPISGHATLYWYQQILGQGPKLLIQFQNNGVVDDSQLPKDRFSAERLKGVDSTLKIQPAKLEDSAVYLCASTNSGKETQYFGPGTRLLVL.

The J gene is TRBJ1-5, the V gene TRBV28; D gene uncertain. Trimming left V 2 bases short and J 0 bases short, with 8 bases between. The CDR3 consists of 15 residues. CDR1 MDHEN and CDR2 SYDVKM come from the germline V gene. The CDR3 is CASSLSGVSNQPQHF. The CDR3 DNA is TGTGCCAGCAGTTTAAGCGGGGTTAGCAATCAGCCCCAGCATTTT. Full variable domain (rest looked up from reference TRBV28 and TRBJ1-5): DVKVTQSSRYLVKRTGEKVFLECVQDMDHENMFWYRQDPGLGLRLIYFSYDVKMKEKGDIPEGYSVSREKKERFSLILESASTNQTSMYLCASSLSGVSNQPQHFGDGTRLSIL.

This chain uses TRBV7-9 with TRBJ2-5; tentatively, D is TRBD1 (5 bases). Germline lookup yields CDR1 SEHNR and CDR2 FQNEAQ (reference sequence). The CDR3 has 13 residues. The V end lost 5 bases, the J end lost 2 bases, and 9 bases lay between the germline ends. CDR3 in amino acids: CASSIQVQETQYF. The CDR3 DNA is TGTGCCAGCAGCATACAGGTTCAAGAGACCCAGTACTTC.

The chain uses TRBV11-3 and TRBJ2-3; no clear D gene. In germline, CDR1 is SGHNT, CDR2 YENEEA. The V end lost 5 bases, the J end lost 2 bases, and 8 bases lay between the germline ends. The CDR3 totals 13 residues. CDR3 DNA: TGTGCCAGCAGCCCCGGAGACACAGATACGCAGTATTTT. This sequence encodes CASSPGDTDTQYF.

The chain uses TRBV19 and TRBJ2-3; 10 bases line up with TRBD2. Germline values: CDR1 LNHDA, CDR2 SQIVND (reference sequence). V dropped 5 bases and J dropped 4; count of bases not matched to a gene: 9. This CDR3 is 16 amino acids long. The CDR3 region is CASSGKGLANPDTQYF. The CDR3 region has the DNA TGTGCCAGTAGTGGGAAGGGACTAGCGAATCCAGATACGCAGTATTTT.

V is TRBV27 and J is TRBJ2-7, with TRBD2 as a possible D gene (6 bases). V was pared by 6 bases and J by 4 bases, with 16 bases between. Germline-derived CDR1 and CDR2 are MNHEY and SMNVEV (reference sequence). The CDR3 is made up of 14 amino acids. CDR3 coding DNA: TGTGCCAGCAGCCGACTAGGGCCGGAGTACGAGCAGTACTTC. It specifies CASSRLGPEYEQYF.

V is TRBV7-3 and J is TRBJ2-5; 11 bases are a match to TRBD1. Per the germline V gene, CDR1 is SGHTA and CDR2 is FQGTGA. The CDR3 covers 15 residues. The V and J ends lost 6 bases and 2 bases, in that order; junction bases with no gene match: 5. The CDR3 sequence is CASRRTGGLQETQYF. The DNA for the CDR3 is TGTGCCAGCAGAAGGACAGGGGGCTTACAAGAGACCCAGTACTTC. The full variable domain, in which reference TRBV7-3 and TRBJ2-5 provide the parts outside the CDR3, is GAGVSQTPSNKVTEKGKYVELRCDPISGHTALYWYRQSLGQGPEFLIYFQGTGAADDSGLPNDRFFAVRPEGSVSTLKIQRTERGDSAVYLCASRRTGGLQETQYFGPGTRLLVL.

This clone was seen a handful of times. The chain couples TRBV5-1 to TRBJ2-3, with TRBD2 matching 10 bases. Germline V lookup: CDR1 SGHRS, CDR2 YFSETQ. The CDR3 runs to 16 residues. J gave up 5 bases and V 1 base, and 7 bases lay outside the gene matches. This chain's CDR3 is CASSLLAGATGDTQYF. In nucleotides, the CDR3 is TGCGCCAGCAGCTTGCTAGCGGGGGCCACCGGAGATACGCAGTATTTT.

The chain has TRBV7-8 and TRBJ2-7; tentative D call: TRBD2 (5 bases). The CDR3 consists of 16 residues. Between the trimmed V and J ends, which lost 3 bases and 6 bases, there was a span of 21 bases. From germline, CDR1 is SGHVS and CDR2 FQNEAQ. CDR3 sequence (DNA): TGTGCCAGCAGCTTGACCGAGGAGGTGACGGTACGCGAGCAGTACTTC. It is translated as CASSLTEEVTVREQYF. Drawing the rest from reference TRBV7-8 and TRBJ2-7, the complete variable domain is GAGVSQSPRYKVAKRGQDVALRCDPISGHVSLFWYQQALGQGPEFLTYFQNEAQLDKSGLPSDRFFAERPEGSVSTLKIQRTQQEDSAVYLCASSLTEEVTVREQYFGPGTRLTVT.

The V call is TRBV30, the J call TRBJ1-2, with no clear D. Germline V gives CDR1 GTSNPN, CDR2 SVGIG (reference sequence). This CDR3 is 14 amino acids long. V shed 4 bases and J shed 6 bases, with 18 bases lying between them. CDR3 DNA: TGTGCCTGGATGACCAGGTGGCAAGAGGATGGCTACACCTTC. It is translated as CAWMTRWQEDGYTF.

The chain carries TRBV4-1 and TRBJ1-5; a possible D gene is TRBD1 (6 bases). Trimming left V 0 bases short and J 8 bases short, with 11 bases between. In germline, CDR1 is MGHRA, CDR2 YSYEKL. The CDR3 totals 14 residues. The CDR3 DNA sequence: TGCGCCAGCAGCCAAGAGGGGGGGCGCGAGCCCCAGCATTTT. Its protein is CASSQEGGREPQHF.

This rearrangement joins TRBV5-1 to TRBJ1-4; 10 bases match TRBD1. CDR3 length: 16 amino acids. Germline V lookup: CDR1 SGHRS, CDR2 YFSETQ. Germline trimming cut 1 base from V and 8 bases from J; bases unmatched to any gene: 8. CDR3 DNA: TGCGCCAGCAGCTTGAGGACAGGGGGTAGAGAGGAAAAACTGTTTTTT. Amino acid sequence: CASSLRTGGREEKLFF.